Sequencing of this TCR beta chain was carried out in a study of cytomegalovirus exposure and HLA in healthy donors. General observations from the study: Specific recognition of CMV antigens was confirmed in vitro for three chains (all CMV-associated). Sequencing likely generated an artifact that appeared as a cluster of highly shared sequence variants.

The CDR3 is 14 amino acids. Germline loops: CDR1 SNHLY, CDR2 FYNNEI. Unmatched junction bases numbered 7, after V lost 4 bases and J lost 9 bases. This clone was found a few times. Its matching antigen is unknown. PCR amplification relied on 60 Vbeta primers (plus 13 Jbeta primers). Some clones are missing from TCRdb's copy, which holds only in-frame ones; the method was immunoSEQ multiplex PCR. The table records some 200,000 clones, about 89% of them present only once. The V call is TRBV2, the J call TRBJ2-1; the match to TRBD2 covers 9 bases. The sequence was collected from a woman aged 18-29 years in good health and CMV-seronegative. Sequenced: PBMCs. The chain's CDR3 is CASSGGTSFSEQFF. In DNA form, the CDR3 reads TGTGCCAGCAGTGGCGGGACTAGCTTTAGTGAGCAGTTCTTC.